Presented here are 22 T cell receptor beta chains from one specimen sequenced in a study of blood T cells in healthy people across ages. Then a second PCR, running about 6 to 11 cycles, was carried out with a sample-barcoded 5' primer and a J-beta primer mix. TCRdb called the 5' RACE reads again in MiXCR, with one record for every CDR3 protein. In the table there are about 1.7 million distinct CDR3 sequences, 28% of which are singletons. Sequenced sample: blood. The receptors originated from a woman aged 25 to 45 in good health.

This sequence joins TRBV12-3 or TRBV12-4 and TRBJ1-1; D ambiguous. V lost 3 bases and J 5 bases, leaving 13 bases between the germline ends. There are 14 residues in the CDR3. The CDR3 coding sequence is TGTGCCAGCAGTTTTAAGGGCGGGTTGACTGAAGCTTTCTTT. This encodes CASSFKGGLTEAFF.

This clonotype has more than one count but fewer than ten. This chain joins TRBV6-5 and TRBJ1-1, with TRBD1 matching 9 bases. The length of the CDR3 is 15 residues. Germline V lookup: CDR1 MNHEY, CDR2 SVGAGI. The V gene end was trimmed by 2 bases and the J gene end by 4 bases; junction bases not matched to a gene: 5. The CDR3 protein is CASSYEGTGTTEAFF. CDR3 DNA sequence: TGTGCCAGCAGTTACGAGGGGACAGGGACCACTGAAGCTTTCTTT.

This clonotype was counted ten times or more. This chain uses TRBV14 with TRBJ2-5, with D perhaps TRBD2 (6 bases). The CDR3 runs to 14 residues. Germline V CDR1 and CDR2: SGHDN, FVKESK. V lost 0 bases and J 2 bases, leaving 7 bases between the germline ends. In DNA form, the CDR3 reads TGTGCCAGCAGCCAAGAGGGACTGCAAGAGACCCAGTACTTC. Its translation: CASSQEGLQETQYF.

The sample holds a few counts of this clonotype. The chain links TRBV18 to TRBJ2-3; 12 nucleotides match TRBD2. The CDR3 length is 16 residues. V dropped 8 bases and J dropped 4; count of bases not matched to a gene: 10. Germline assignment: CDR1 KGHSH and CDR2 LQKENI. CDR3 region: CASTLGLAGLSDTQYF. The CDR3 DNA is TGTGCCAGCACCCTAGGACTAGCGGGACTGTCAGATACGCAGTATTTT.

The CDR3 here is CASSLSQVELFF. The CDR3 nucleotides are TGTGCCAGCAGCCTCTCACAGGTAGAGCTGTTTTTT. The chain combines TRBV3-1 with TRBJ1-4, with D possibly TRBD1 on 5 matching bases. This CDR3 contains 12 residues. The germline V gene encodes CDR1 LGHDT and CDR2 YNNKEL (reference sequence). V was pared by 4 bases and J by 14 bases, with 14 bases between.

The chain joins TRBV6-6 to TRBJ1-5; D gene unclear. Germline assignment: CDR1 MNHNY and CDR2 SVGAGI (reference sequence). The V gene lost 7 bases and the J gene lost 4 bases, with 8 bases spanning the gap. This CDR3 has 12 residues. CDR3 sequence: CASKGSNQPQHF. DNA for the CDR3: TGTGCCAGCAAAGGGAGTAATCAGCCCCAGCATTTT.

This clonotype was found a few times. The CDR3, as DNA: TGTGCCAGCAGCCTGTTGGGACTTTTGAATGAGCAGTTCTTC. Translated, it gives CASSLLGLLNEQFF. The chain has TRBV7-9 and TRBJ2-1, with a tentative D call TRBD2 (6 bases). The germline CDR1 and CDR2 sequences are SEHNR and FQNEAQ (reference sequence). The CDR3 spans 14 residues. Trimming cost V 5 bases and J 7 bases, with 15 bases left between them.

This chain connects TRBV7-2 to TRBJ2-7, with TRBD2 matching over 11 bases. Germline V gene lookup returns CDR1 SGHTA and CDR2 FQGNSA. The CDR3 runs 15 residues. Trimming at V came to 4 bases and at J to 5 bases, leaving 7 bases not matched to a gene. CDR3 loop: CASSSPGLAVHEQYF. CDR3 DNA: TGTGCCAGCAGCTCACCGGGACTAGCGGTCCACGAGCAGTACTTC.

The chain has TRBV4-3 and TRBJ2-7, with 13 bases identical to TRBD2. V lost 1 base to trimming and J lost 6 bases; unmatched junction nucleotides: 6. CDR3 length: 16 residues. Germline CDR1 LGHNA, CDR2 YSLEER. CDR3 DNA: TGCGCCAGCAGCCAAGGACTAGCGGGAGGCGACGCCGAGCAGTACTTC. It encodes CASSQGLAGGDAEQYF.

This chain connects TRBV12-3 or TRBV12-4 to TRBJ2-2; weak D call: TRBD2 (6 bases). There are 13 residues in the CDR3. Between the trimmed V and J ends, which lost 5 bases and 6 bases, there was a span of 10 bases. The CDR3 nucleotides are TGTGCCAGCAGTCCCCAGCGGGCCGGGGAGCTGTTTTTT. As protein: CASSPQRAGELFF.

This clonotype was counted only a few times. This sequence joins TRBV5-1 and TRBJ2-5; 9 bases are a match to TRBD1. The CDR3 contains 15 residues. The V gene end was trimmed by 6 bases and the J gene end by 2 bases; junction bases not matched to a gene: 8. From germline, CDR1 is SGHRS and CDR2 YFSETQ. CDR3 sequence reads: CASTLSGTGQETQYF. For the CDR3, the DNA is TGCGCCAGCACCCTATCCGGGACAGGGCAAGAGACCCAGTACTTC.

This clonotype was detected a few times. The CDR3 here is CASSQETNQPQHF. CDR3 DNA sequence: TGTGCCAGCAGCCAAGAAACAAATCAGCCCCAGCATTTT. The gene calls are TRBV3-1 and TRBJ1-5; D remains unclear. Trimming removed 0 bases from V and 4 bases from J, with 4 bases in between. CDR1 LGHDT and CDR2 YNNKEL come from the germline V gene (reference sequence). CDR3 length: 13 amino acids.

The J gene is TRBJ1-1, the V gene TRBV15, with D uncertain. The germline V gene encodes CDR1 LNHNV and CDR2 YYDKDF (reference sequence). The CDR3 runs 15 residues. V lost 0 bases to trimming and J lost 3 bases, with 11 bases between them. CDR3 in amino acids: CATSRDGRTDTEAFF. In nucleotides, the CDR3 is TGTGCCACCAGCAGAGATGGCCGAACAGACACTGAAGCTTTCTTT.

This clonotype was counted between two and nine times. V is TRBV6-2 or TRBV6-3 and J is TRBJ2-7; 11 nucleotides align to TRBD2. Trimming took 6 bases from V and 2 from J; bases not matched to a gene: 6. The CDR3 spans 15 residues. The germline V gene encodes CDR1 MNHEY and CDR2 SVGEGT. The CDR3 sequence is CASSRPSGGTYEQYF. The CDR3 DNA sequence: TGTGCCAGCAGCCGACCTAGCGGGGGGACCTACGAGCAGTACTTC.

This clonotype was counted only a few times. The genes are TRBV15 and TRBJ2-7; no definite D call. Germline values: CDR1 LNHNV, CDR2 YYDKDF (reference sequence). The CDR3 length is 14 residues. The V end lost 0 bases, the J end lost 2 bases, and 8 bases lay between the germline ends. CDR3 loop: CATSRDVGPYEQYF. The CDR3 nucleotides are TGTGCCACCAGCAGAGATGTCGGTCCCTACGAGCAGTACTTC. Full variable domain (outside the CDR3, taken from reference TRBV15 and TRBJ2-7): DAMVIQNPRYQVTQFGKPVTLSCSQTLNHNVMYWYQQKSSQAPKLLFHYYDKDFNNEADTPDNFQSRRPNTSFCFLDIRSPGLGDTAMYLCATSRDVGPYEQYFGPGTRLTVT.

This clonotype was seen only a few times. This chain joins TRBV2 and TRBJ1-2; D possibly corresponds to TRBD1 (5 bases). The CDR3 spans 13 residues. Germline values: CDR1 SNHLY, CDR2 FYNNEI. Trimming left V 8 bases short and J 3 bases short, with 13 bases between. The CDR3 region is CASLIQEYYGYTF. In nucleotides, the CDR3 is TGTGCCAGCCTAATACAGGAGTACTATGGCTACACCTTC. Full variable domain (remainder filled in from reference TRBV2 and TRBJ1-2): EPEVTQTPSHQVTQMGQEVILRCVPISNHLYFYWYRQILGQKVEFLVSFYNNEISEKSEIFDDQFSVERPDGSNFTLKIRSTKLEDSAMYFCASLIQEYYGYTFGSGTRLTVV.

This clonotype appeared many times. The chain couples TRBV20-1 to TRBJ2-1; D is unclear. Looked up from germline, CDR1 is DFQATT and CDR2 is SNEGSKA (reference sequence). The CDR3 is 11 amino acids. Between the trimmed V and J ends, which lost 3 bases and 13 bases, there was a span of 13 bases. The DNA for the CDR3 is TGCAGTGCTAGTGTAGCTGCCGAACAGTTCTTC. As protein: CSASVAAEQFF.

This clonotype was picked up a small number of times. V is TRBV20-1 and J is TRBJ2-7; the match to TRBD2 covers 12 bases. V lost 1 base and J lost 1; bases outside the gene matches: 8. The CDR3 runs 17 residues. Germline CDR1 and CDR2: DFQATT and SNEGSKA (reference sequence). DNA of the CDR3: TGCAGTGCTAGAGGGGAAGGGACTAGCGGGCCTTCCTACGAGCAGTACTTC. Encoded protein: CSARGEGTSGPSYEQYF.

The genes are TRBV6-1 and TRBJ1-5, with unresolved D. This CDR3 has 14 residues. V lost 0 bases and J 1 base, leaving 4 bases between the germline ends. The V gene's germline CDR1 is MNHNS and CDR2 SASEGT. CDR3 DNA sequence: TGTGCCAGCAGTGAAGCAAACAGCAATCAGCCCCAGCATTTT. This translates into CASSEANSNQPQHF.

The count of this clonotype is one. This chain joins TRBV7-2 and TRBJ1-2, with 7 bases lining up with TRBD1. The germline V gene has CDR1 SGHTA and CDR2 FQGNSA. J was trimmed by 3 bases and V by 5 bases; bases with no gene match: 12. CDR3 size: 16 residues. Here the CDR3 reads CASSQAHGTADYGYTF. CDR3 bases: TGTGCCAGCAGCCAGGCCCACGGGACAGCTGACTATGGCTACACCTTC.

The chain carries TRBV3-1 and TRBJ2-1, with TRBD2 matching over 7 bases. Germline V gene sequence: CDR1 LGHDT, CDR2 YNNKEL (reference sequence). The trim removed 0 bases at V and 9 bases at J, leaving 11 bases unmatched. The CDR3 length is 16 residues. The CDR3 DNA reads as TGTGCCAGCAGCCAAGATGAACGCGGGGGTGCAAGTGAGCAGTTCTTC. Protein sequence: CASSQDERGGASEQFF.

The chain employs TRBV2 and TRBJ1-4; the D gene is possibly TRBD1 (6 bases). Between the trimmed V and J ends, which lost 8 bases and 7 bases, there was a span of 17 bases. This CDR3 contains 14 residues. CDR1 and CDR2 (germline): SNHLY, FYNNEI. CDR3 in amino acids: CASGPGHEVEKLFF. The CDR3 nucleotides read TGTGCCAGCGGACCGGGACACGAGGTTGAAAAACTGTTTTTT.